This paragraph covers one T cell receptor beta chain sequence. The antigen is unknown. This specimen belongs to a study of cytomegalovirus exposure and HLA in healthy donors. Study-wide results and caveats: According to the study, roughly 160 TCR beta chains were cytomegalovirus-associated. Reported results showed that the classifier diagnosed cytomegalovirus status with high specificity and sensitivity. Information on immune exposure was restricted to one variable (CMV serostatus).

The primer mix had 60 Vbeta and 13 Jbeta primers. Only in-frame clones appear in the TCRdb table, and some are missing; sequencing was by immunoSEQ multiplex PCR. The repertoire includes 100,000 to 150,000 clones, 78% of them detected once, and 11% sits in the top ten. This CDR3 is built from 16 residues. The material sequenced was PBMCs. The J gene is TRBJ2-4, the V gene TRBV21-1; the table's D call of TRBD2 was not tested on the DNA. TRBV21-1 is shown as a pseudogene. The TCR comes from a man aged 25-40 years in good health and CMV-seropositive. CDR3 residues: CASSKGGSLAKNIQYF. CDR3 nucleotides: TGTGCCAGCAGCAAAGGAGGGTCTCTAGCCAAAAACATTCAGTACTTC.